This T cell receptor (beta chain) was identified during a study of graft-versus-host responses after intestinal transplantation. Study results and limitations: When patients had graft-donor T cell macrochimerism, their allografts held high graft-versus-host to host-versus-graft clonal ratios.

V dropped 0 bases and J dropped 4 bases, with 24 bases sitting between them. The germline V gene encodes CDR1 LGHNA and CDR2 YSLEER. This CDR3 has 19 residues. Profiled with immunoSEQ multiplex PCR; TCRdb holds only in-frame clones, not every one. The sample yields some 39,000 clones, nearly 95% seen once. Concerning this clone itself: What it binds is not known.

Here the sequenced sample was unstimulated CD8+ T cells sorted from spleen or lymph node cells, taken before transplant. This receptor was taken from a human donor who was the organ donor for an intestinal transplant. This sequence joins TRBV4-3 and TRBJ1-2; the D is unclear. CDR3 nucleotide sequence: TGCGCCAGCAGCCAAGATCTTCATTATAAATTTGCGCCTAGCTATGGCTACACCTTC. Residues: CASSQDLHYKFAPSYGYTF.